The text below deals with one T cell receptor beta chain. The antigen remains undetermined. The data were taken from a study of cytomegalovirus exposure and HLA in healthy donors. Findings and caveats of the study: Later analysis demonstrated an association between a missense DCLRE1C variant and TCR beta V- and J-gene trimming. The listing of approximately 160 TCR beta chains classed them as cytomegalovirus-associated.

The V and J ends lost 3 bases and 5 bases respectively, with 14 bases between them. The CDR3 runs 15 residues. The germline V gene has CDR1 LGHNT and CDR2 FRNRAP. Both 60 Vbeta primers and 13 Jbeta primers went into the PCR. The repertoire was sequenced with immunoSEQ multiplex PCR; TCRdb's copy has only in-frame clones and lacks some. This sample has fewer than 200,000 clones, with around 82% found just once. V is TRBV12-5 and J is TRBJ2-1; TRBD1 is a possible D gene (6 bases). This TCR was sampled from a man aged 30 to 45 in good health and CMV-seronegative. Sequencing input: PBMCs. CDR3: CASGFLQGPNNEQFF. CDR3 sequence (DNA): TGTGCTAGTGGTTTTCTACAGGGTCCAAACAATGAGCAGTTCTTC.